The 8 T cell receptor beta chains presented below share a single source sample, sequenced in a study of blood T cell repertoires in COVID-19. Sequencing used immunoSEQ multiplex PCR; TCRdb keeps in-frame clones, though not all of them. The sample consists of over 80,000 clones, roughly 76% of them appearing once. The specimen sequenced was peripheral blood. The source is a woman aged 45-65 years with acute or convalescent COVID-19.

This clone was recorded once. The CDR3 protein is CASSPGVGDEKLFF. The CDR3 DNA sequence: TGCGCCAGCAGCCCCGGGGTGGGAGATGAAAAACTGTTTTTT. This chain uses TRBV5-1 with TRBJ1-4; no definite D call. The germline V gene has CDR1 SGHRS and CDR2 YFSETQ. Deletions cut 4 bases from V and 6 bases from J, with 13 bases between. The CDR3 runs 14 residues.

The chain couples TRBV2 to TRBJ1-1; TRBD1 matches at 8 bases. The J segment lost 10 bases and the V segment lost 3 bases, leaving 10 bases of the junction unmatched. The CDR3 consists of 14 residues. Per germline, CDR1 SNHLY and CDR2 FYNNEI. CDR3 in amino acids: CASSEEGEGQAAFF. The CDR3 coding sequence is TGTGCCAGCAGTGAGGAGGGTGAGGGACAGGCAGCTTTCTTT.

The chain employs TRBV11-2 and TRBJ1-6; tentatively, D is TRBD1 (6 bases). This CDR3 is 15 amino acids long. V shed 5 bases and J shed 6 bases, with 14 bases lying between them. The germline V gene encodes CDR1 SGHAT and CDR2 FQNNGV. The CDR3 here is CASSPIARGNSPLHF. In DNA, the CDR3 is TGTGCCAGCAGCCCAATCGCCAGGGGTAATTCACCCCTCCACTTT.

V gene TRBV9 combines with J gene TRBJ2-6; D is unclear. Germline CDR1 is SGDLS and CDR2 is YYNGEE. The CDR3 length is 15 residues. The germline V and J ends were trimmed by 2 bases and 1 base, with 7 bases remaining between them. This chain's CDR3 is CASSVGVSGANVLTF. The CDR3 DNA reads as TGTGCCAGCAGCGTGGGCGTTTCTGGGGCCAACGTCCTGACTTTC. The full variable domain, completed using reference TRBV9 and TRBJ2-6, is DSGVTQTPKHLITATGQRVTLRCSPRSGDLSVYWYQQSLDQGLQFLIQYYNGEERAKGNILERFSAQQFPDLHSELNLSSLELGDSALYFCASSVGVSGANVLTFGAGSRLTVL.

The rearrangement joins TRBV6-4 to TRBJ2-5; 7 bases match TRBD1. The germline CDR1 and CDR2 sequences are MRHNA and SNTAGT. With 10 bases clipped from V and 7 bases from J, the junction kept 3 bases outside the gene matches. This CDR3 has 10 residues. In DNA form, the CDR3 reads TGTGCCAACAGGGGCAGGACCCAGTACTTC. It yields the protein CANRGRTQYF.

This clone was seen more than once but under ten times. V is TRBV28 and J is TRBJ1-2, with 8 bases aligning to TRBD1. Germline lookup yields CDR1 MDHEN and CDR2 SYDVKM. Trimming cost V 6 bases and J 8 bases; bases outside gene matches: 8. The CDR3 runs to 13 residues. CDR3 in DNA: TGTGCCAGCAGCACCGGACAGGGATGGGGCTACACCTTC. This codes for CASSTGQGWGYTF.

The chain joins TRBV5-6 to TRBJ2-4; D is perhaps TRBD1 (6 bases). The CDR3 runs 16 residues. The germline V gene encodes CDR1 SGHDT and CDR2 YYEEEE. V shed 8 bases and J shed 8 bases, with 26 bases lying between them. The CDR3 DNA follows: TGTGCCAGTAACCTCCATGGCCAGGGGAATGTGGACATTCAGTACTTC. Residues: CASNLHGQGNVDIQYF.

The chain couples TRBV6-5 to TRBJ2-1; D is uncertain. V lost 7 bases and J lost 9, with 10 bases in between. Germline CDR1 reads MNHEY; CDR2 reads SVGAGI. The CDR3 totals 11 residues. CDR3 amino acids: CASKTVSEQFF. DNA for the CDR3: TGTGCCAGCAAAACAGTAAGTGAGCAGTTCTTC.